The clone carrying this TCR beta chain was recorded a few times. Its specificity is not known. This entry comes from a study of identical twins. CDR3 length: 13 residues. The germline V and J ends were trimmed by 8 bases and 5 bases, with 15 bases remaining between them. CDR1 is KGHSH, CDR2 LQKENI, per germline. A single record per CDR3 protein comes from TCRdb applying MiXCR to the 5' RACE reads. This table holds 450,000 to 650,000 distinct CDR3 sequences, approximately 14% found once. Overall study results and limits: Within monozygotic twins, out-of-frame TCR alpha sharing was underestimated by the models.

This sample also appeared in a second study, on yellow fever vaccine responses in identical twins.

The rearrangement joins TRBV18 to TRBJ2-5, with D unclear. The sequencing sample was made of CD4+ T cells sorted from blood. The clonotype comes from a woman aged 18 to 35 in good health. The DNA for the CDR3 is TGTGCCAGCAGCCCCCCGATGGGGGAGACCCAGTACTTC. This translates into CASSPPMGETQYF.